The clone carrying this TCR beta chain has just a few counts. No antigen is known for it. Peripheral blood and lesional scalp punch biopsies were taken from alopecia areata patients. This entry comes from a study of CD8+ T cells in alopecia areata. General study points: It was lesional scalp, especially alopecia totalis/universalis, that showed higher clonality than normal scalp. Mice showed TCR sharing more clearly than patients did, possibly owing to HLA.

Germline CDR1 reads SQVTM; CDR2 reads ANQGSEA. This CDR3 is 13 amino acids long. V lost 4 bases and J 0 bases, leaving 4 bases between the germline ends. RNA extraction and reverse transcription yielded cDNA as sequencing template. Profiled with immunoSEQ multiplex PCR; TCRdb holds only in-frame clones, not every one. Altogether 50,000 to 70,000 clones are present, about 44% being singletons, with the ten largest covering 45% to 60%. V usage is TRBV29-1 and J usage is TRBJ2-6; D is ambiguous. This TCR came from a human donor with alopecia areata. The sequenced sample consisted of NKG2D-low CD8+ T cells sorted from blood. CDR3 in amino acids: CSVVDSGANVLTF. In nucleotides, the CDR3 is TGCAGCGTTGTAGACTCTGGGGCCAACGTCCTGACTTTC.